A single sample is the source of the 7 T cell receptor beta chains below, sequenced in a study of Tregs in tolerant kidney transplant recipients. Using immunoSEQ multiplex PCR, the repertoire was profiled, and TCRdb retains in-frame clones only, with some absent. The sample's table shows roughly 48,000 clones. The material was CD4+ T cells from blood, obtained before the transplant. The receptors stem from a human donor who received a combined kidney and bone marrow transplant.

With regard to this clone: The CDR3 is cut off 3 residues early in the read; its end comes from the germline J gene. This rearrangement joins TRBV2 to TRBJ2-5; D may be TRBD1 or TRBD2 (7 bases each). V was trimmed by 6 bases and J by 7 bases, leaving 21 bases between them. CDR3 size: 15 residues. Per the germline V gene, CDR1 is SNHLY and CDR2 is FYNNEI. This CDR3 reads CASSVEREGAGTQYF. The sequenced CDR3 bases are TGTGCCAGCAGCGTGGAGAGGGAGGGGGCAGGGACC.

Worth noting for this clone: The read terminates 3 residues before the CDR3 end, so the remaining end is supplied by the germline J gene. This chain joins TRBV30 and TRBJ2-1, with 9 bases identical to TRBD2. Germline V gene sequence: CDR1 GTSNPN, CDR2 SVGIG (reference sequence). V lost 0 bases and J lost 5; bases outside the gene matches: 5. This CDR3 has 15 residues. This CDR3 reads CAWSVLLAGNNEQFF. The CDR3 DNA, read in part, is TGTGCCTGGAGTGTTTTGCTAGCGGGGAACAATGAG.

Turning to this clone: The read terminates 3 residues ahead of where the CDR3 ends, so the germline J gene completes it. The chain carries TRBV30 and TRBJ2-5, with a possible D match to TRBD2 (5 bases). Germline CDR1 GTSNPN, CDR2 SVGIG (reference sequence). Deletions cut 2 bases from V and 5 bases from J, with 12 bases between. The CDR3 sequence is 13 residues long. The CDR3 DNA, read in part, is TGTGCCTGGAGTTACGGGGAGCGGGAGACC. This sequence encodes CAWSYGERET. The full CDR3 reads CAWSYGERETQYF.

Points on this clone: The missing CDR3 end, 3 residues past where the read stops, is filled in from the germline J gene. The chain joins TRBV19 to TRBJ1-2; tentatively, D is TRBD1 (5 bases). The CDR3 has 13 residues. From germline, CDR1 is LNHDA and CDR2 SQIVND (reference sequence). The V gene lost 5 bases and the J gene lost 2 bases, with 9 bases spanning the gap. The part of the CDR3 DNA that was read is TGTGCCAGTAGTCCCCAGGGAAACTATGGC. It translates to CASSPQGNYG. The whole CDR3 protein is CASSPQGNYGYTF.

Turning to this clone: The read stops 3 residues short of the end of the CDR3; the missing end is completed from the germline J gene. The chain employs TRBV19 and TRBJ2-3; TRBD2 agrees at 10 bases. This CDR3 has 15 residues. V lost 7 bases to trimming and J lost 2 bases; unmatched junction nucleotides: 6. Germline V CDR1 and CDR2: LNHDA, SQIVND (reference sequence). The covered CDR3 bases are TGTGCCAGTACCTCAGCGGGAGGGGACACAGATACG. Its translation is CASTSAGGDTDT. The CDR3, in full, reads CASTSAGGDTDTQYF.

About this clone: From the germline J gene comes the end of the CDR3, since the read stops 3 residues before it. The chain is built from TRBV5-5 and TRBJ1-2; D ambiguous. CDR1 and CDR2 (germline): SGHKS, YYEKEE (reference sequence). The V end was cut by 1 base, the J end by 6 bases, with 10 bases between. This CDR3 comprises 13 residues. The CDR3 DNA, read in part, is TGTGCCAGCAGCTTGTGGACCGGGGATGGC. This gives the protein CASSLWTGDG. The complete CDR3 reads CASSLWTGDGYTF.

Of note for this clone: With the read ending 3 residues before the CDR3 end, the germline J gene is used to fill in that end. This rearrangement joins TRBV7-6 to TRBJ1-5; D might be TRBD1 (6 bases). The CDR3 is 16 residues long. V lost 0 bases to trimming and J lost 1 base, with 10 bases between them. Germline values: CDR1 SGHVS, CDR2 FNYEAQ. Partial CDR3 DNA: TGTGCCAGCAGCTTAGCCCAGGGGTTGAGCAATCAGCCC. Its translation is CASSLAQGLSNQP. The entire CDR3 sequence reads CASSLAQGLSNQPQHF.